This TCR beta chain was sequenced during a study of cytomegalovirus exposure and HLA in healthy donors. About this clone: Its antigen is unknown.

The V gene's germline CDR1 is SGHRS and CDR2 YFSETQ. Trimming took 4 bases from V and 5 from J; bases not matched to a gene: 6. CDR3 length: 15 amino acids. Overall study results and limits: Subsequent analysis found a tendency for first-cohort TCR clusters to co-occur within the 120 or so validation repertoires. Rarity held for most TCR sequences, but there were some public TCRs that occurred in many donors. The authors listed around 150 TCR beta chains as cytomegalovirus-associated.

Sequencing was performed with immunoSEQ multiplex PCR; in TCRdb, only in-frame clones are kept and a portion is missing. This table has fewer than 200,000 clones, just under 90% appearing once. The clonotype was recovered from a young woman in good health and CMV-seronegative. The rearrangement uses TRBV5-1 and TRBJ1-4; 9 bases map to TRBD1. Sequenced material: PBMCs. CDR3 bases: TGCGCCAGCAGCCGCCCGGGACAGGGAAATGAAAAACTGTTTTTT. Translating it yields CASSRPGQGNEKLFF.